This T cell receptor beta chain was documented in a study of CD8 T cells in ankylosing spondylitis. Whole-study findings and limits: Within matched ankylosing spondylitis synovial fluid, disease-linked clones were reportedly significantly enriched. A TCR beta motif made of 7 to 9 highly homologous variants seemed typical of ankylosing spondylitis blood. A number of the motif variants had already been described in reactive arthritis synovial fluid and blood. Peripheral blood samples showed relatively rare disease-linked clones, and these clones were CD8+.

Making the TCR beta libraries involved quantitative 5'-RACE with molecular barcodes. Using its own MiXCR run on the 5' RACE reads, TCRdb lists one record per CDR3 protein. The data show a few hundred thousand distinct CDR3 sequences, about an eighth seen once. Note on this clonotype: What it binds is unknown.

CDR1 and CDR2 from the germline V gene are SEHNR and FQNEAQ (reference sequence). V was trimmed by 5 bases and J by 9 bases, leaving 14 bases between them. This CDR3 is built from 14 residues. This chain connects TRBV7-9 to TRBJ1-6, with D possibly being TRBD1 (5 bases). The clonotype was recovered from a male donor with ankylosing spondylitis. Sample: blood, either unsorted or a sorted T cell fraction (not recorded which). CDR3 sequence: CASSPGTSGSPLHF. The CDR3 DNA reads TGTGCCAGCAGCCCCGGGACTTCAGGTTCACCCCTCCACTTT.